Listed below are T cell receptor beta chains from one sample, sequenced in a study of T-cell memory formation after mild COVID-19. TCRdb recomputed calls from the 5' RACE reads with MiXCR, one row per CDR3 protein. The sample includes under 400,000 distinct CDR3 sequences, around 28% of them seen just once. The sequenced material came from PBMCs or a T cell subset sorted from them (not recorded which). The source of these receptors is an adult woman who had mild COVID-19 (a few samples of this study predate the infection). Cell type and time point are not known. Each CDR3 is given with its conserved first and last residue. The D gene is left open where the match is weak. The size entry is marked missing in some rows and otherwise reads once, few, many or a size class.

v_call,j_call,d_call,clone_size,cdr3_aa,cdr3_nt
TRBV11-2,TRBJ2-1,TRBD2,many,CASSLDRAGRAYNEQFF,TGTGCCAGCAGCTTAGATCGAGCGGGGAGGGCCTACAATGAGCAGTTCTTC
TRBV7-9,TRBJ2-1,TRBD1,NA,CASSLPGTGGNEQFF,TGTGCCAGCAGCCTACCCGGGACAGGGGGAAATGAGCAGTTCTTC
TRBV6-5,TRBJ2-2,NA,NA,CASRLIGIVGELFF,TGTGCCAGCAGACTAATAGGGATAGTCGGGGAGCTGTTTTTT
TRBV28,TRBJ2-7,TRBD1,NA,CASSLFGTGIISYEQYF,TGTGCCAGCAGTTTATTTGGGACAGGCATAATCTCCTACGAGCAGTACTTC
TRBV14,TRBJ1-2,NA,NA,CASSQRMDGDYGYTF,TGTGCCAGCAGCCAACGAATGGACGGCGACTATGGCTACACCTTC
TRBV5-1,TRBJ2-7,TRBD2,few,CASSFAASGSYEQYF,TGCGCCAGCAGCTTTGCGGCTAGCGGGAGCTACGAGCAGTACTTC
TRBV5-1,TRBJ2-1,TRBD1,NA,CASSLEGQNYNEQFF,TGCGCCAGCAGCTTGGAGGGACAGAACTACAATGAGCAGTTCTTC
TRBV7-9,TRBJ2-1,NA,few,CASSLDPGNNEQFF,TGTGCCAGCAGCTTAGACCCCGGAAACAATGAGCAGTTCTTC
TRBV12-3/TRBV12-4,TRBJ2-1,TRBD2,NA,CASTRSGGSYNEQFF,TGTGCCAGCACCCGTAGCGGGGGCTCCTACAATGAGCAGTTCTTC
TRBV20-1,TRBJ2-5,NA,NA,CSARDRRLEVETQYF,TGCAGTGCTAGAGATCGTAGACTAGAAGTGGAGACCCAGTACTTC
TRBV5-5,TRBJ1-1,NA,NA,CASSLAFQGEGTEAFF,TGTGCCAGCAGCTTGGCTTTTCAGGGCGAGGGTACTGAAGCTTTCTTT
TRBV7-2,TRBJ2-7,NA,NA,CASSLAGVAYEQYF,TGTGCCAGCAGCTTAGCAGGGGTGGCCTACGAGCAGTACTTC
TRBV20-1,TRBJ2-1,NA,few,CSAGHSGSSYNEQFF,TGCAGTGCTGGGCATAGCGGTAGCTCCTACAATGAGCAGTTCTTC
TRBV6-5,TRBJ2-7,TRBD1,few,CASKGGQDYEQYF,TGTGCCAGCAAGGGGGGACAGGACTACGAGCAGTACTTC
TRBV7-2,TRBJ2-1,NA,few,CASSLNIEQFF,TGTGCCAGCAGCTTAAACATTGAGCAGTTCTTC
TRBV20-1,TRBJ2-7,NA,many,CSASGAAENPGEQYF,TGCAGTGCTAGTGGCGCAGCCGAAAACCCGGGCGAGCAGTACTTC
TRBV2,TRBJ1-1,NA,few,CASSDRDYGTEAFF,TGTGCCAGCAGTGACCGGGACTACGGCACTGAAGCTTTCTTT
TRBV12-3/TRBV12-4,TRBJ1-5,NA,NA,CASSFGGFDQPQHF,TGTGCCAGCAGTTTTGGAGGGTTCGATCAGCCCCAGCATTTT
TRBV20-1,TRBJ2-1,TRBD1,NA,CSAPRDRGYNEQFF,TGCAGTGCTCCCCGGGACAGGGGGTACAATGAGCAGTTCTTC
TRBV15,TRBJ2-7,TRBD2,few,CATSRDAGGHPPYEQYF,TGTGCCACCAGCAGAGATGCGGGGGGACATCCTCCCTACGAGCAGTACTTC
TRBV28,TRBJ2-5,NA,NA,CASSLDVRTQYF,TGTGCCAGCAGTTTAGACGTGAGGACCCAGTACTTC
TRBV7-8,TRBJ2-6,NA,NA,CASSSLMSGALGANVLTF,TGTGCCAGCAGCTCCCTGATGTCGGGAGCACTTGGGGCCAACGTCCTGACTTTC
TRBV7-9,TRBJ1-2,TRBD1,NA,CASSPLGQGGYGYTF,TGTGCCAGCAGCCCTTTGGGACAGGGCGGTTATGGCTACACCTTC
TRBV18,TRBJ2-5,NA,NA,CASSPPNLGGQETQYF,TGTGCCAGCTCACCACCGAACCTCGGCGGCCAAGAGACCCAGTACTTC